The sequence of this TCR beta chain was determined in a study of T cell responses to AZD1222 COVID-19 vaccine. Study-wide points: A mostly white British donor set with more females was recruited, and clonal diversity was possibly underestimated. Among vaccine-associated CD4 TCRs, coverage spanned spike, with dominance at 160-218 and 743-854. With two AZD1222 doses given, Spike-specific TCR breadth and depth both rose.

Turning to this clone: The antigen remains unidentified.

The repertoire was sequenced with immunoSEQ multiplex PCR; TCRdb's copy has only in-frame clones and lacks some. The sample yields 120,000 to 150,000 clones, around 90% seen once. This TCR came from an adult in good health. This material consisted of peripheral blood, taken on day 0 of AZD1222 vaccination.

Here the CDR3 DNA reads TGTGCCAGTAGTATCCTCACCACAGACAATGAGCAGTTCTTC. This gives the protein CASSILTTDNEQFF. V usage is TRBV19 and J usage is TRBJ2-1; D gene unclear. The germline V and J ends were trimmed by 3 bases and 5 bases, with 11 bases remaining between them. This CDR3 is 14 amino acids long. CDR1 is LNHDA and CDR2 is SQIVND in the germline V gene (reference sequence). The variable domain in full, with the rest retrieved from reference TRBV19 and TRBJ2-1, is DGGITQSPKYLFRKEGQNVTLSCEQNLNHDAMYWYRQDPGQGLRLIYYSQIVNDFQKGDIAEGYSVSREKKESFPLTVTSAQKNPTAFYLCASSILTTDNEQFFGPGTRLTVL.